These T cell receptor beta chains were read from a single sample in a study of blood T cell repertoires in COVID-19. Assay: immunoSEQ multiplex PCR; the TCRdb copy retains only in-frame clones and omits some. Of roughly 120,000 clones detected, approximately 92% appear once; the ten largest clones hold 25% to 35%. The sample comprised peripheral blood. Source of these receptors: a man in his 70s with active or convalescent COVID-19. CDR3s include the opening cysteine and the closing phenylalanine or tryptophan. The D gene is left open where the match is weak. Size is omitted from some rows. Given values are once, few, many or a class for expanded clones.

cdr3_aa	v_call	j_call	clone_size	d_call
CASSTTGTNEKLFF	TRBV5-1	TRBJ1-4	.	TRBD1
CASRRTGNYGYTF	TRBV5-4	TRBJ1-2	.	TRBD1
CASTDQAGAGWAQYF	TRBV6-5	TRBJ2-3	.	.
CAWSVIDTQYF	TRBV30	TRBJ2-3	.	.
CASSFPNYGYTF	TRBV27	TRBJ1-2	.	.
CASTNLREETQYF	TRBV6-5	TRBJ2-5	.	.
CASSSDSGVNEQFF	TRBV7-3	TRBJ2-1	.	TRBD2
CASSFIAGAYNEQFF	TRBV6-5	TRBJ2-1	.	TRBD2
CASRPGTISNQPQHF	TRBV27	TRBJ1-5	.	.
CASSLDRTDHQPQHF	TRBV11-2	TRBJ1-5	.	.
CSVAPQGYEQYF	TRBV29-1	TRBJ2-7	.	.
CASSLGGTNYGYTF	TRBV28	TRBJ1-2	once	.
CASSTGQGRGETQYF	TRBV5-8	TRBJ2-5	once	TRBD1
CASSAPDRGYEQYF	TRBV5-1	TRBJ2-7	.	TRBD1
CASSDLGGGTYNEQFF	TRBV6-4	TRBJ2-1	once	.
CASSSQQGYSPLHF	TRBV6-5	TRBJ1-6	.	TRBD1
CASSIRGRNEQFF	TRBV19	TRBJ2-1	.	TRBD1
CASSLGTFEGYGYTF	TRBV7-9	TRBJ1-2	.	.
CASSLFGLASYEQYF	TRBV28	TRBJ2-7	.	TRBD2
CASSFSGRDYEQFF	TRBV11-3	TRBJ2-1	.	TRBD2
CASSEDPGGEQFF	TRBV3-1/TRBV3-2	TRBJ2-1	.	TRBD2
CASSLSGTVNEKLFF	TRBV3-1/TRBV3-2	TRBJ1-4	.	TRBD1
CASSYSPRELFF	TRBV28	TRBJ2-2	.	.
CASSQDPGGAGYGYTF	TRBV4-1	TRBJ1-2	few	.
CASSPPTGSTYNEQFF	TRBV18	TRBJ2-1	once	TRBD1
CASSFPLGTGSSYEQYF	TRBV28	TRBJ2-7	.	TRBD1